One and the same sample provided the 15 T cell receptor beta chains below, sequenced in a study of OX40 agonist ivuxolimab in advanced cancers. Sequencing used immunoSEQ multiplex PCR; TCRdb keeps in-frame clones, though not all of them. This sample has tens of thousands of clones, with 80% to 90% found just once. This specimen consisted of CD4+ or CD8+ T cells sorted from blood, obtained in a trial of the OX40 agonist ivuxolimab. All receptors come from an adult with an advanced solid tumor such as melanoma, head and neck, liver or kidney cancer.

The chain combines TRBV28 with TRBJ2-1, with TRBD2 matching 13 bases. The ends lost 3 bases at V and 7 bases at J; junction bases unmatched: 3. Germline V gives CDR1 MDHEN, CDR2 SYDVKM. The CDR3 consists of 15 residues. The CDR3 spells CASSLVLAGGNEQFF. The CDR3 nucleotides read TGTGCCAGCAGTTTGGTACTAGCGGGAGGGAATGAGCAGTTCTTC. Combining the CDR3 with reference TRBV28 and TRBJ2-1 gives the whole variable domain DVKVTQSSRYLVKRTGEKVFLECVQDMDHENMFWYRQDPGLGLRLIYFSYDVKMKEKGDIPEGYSVSREKKERFSLILESASTNQTSMYLCASSLVLAGGNEQFFGPGTRLTVL.

This sequence joins TRBV7-9 and TRBJ1-1; D might be TRBD1 (5 bases). This CDR3 is 16 amino acids long. Trimming removed 4 bases from V and 0 bases from J, with 15 bases in between. CDR1 and CDR2 (germline): SEHNR, FQNEAQ (reference sequence). DNA for the CDR3: TGTGCCAGCAGCTCCCGGGGCGGATTAATGAACACTGAAGCTTTCTTT. Its translation is CASSSRGGLMNTEAFF.

The rearrangement links TRBV7-3 to TRBJ2-5; D remains unclear. The CDR3 has 13 amino acids. Trimming removed 3 bases at V and 5 bases at J, with 10 bases between. Germline V gene data show CDR1 as SGHTA and CDR2 as FQGTGA. CDR3 in amino acids: CASSFLDGETQYF. Here the CDR3 DNA reads TGTGCCAGCAGCTTCCTAGATGGGGAGACCCAGTACTTC.

The V and J genes are TRBV7-9 and TRBJ2-7, with D possibly matching TRBD1 (5 bases). Trimming shortened V by 5 bases and J by 6 bases, and 11 bases separated the two germline ends. This CDR3 has 12 amino acids. Germline assignment: CDR1 SEHNR and CDR2 FQNEAQ (reference sequence). The CDR3 region is CASSGALLEQYF. The CDR3 DNA follows: TGTGCCAGCAGCGGGGCCCTGCTCGAGCAGTACTTC.

This chain connects TRBV4-1 to TRBJ1-1, with a possible D match to TRBD1 (5 bases). The germline V gene encodes CDR1 MGHRA and CDR2 YSYEKL. Trimming left V 0 bases short and J 3 bases short, with 8 bases between. The CDR3 loop spans 14 amino acids. The chain's CDR3 is CASSQENRYTEAFF. CDR3 nucleotides: TGCGCCAGCAGCCAAGAAAACAGGTACACTGAAGCTTTCTTT.

The chain carries TRBV27 and TRBJ1-1; D ambiguous. In germline, CDR1 is MNHEY, CDR2 SMNVEV (reference sequence). V lost 5 bases, J lost 0 bases, and 7 bases lay in between. This CDR3 region has 13 residues. CDR3 sequence (DNA): TGTGCCAGCAGTCCGTTTATGAACACTGAAGCTTTCTTT. As protein: CASSPFMNTEAFF.

The CDR3 sequence is CASAPILRLAGVGFDEQFF. Written as DNA, the CDR3 is TGTGCCAGCGCCCCTATACTACGACTAGCGGGAGTTGGTTTCGATGAGCAGTTCTTC. This chain connects TRBV27 to TRBJ2-1; 12 bases align to TRBD2. The CDR3 is made up of 19 amino acids. The V gene's germline CDR1 is MNHEY and CDR2 SMNVEV (reference sequence). V shed 8 bases and J 8 bases; nucleotides not matched to a gene: 22.

The chain joins TRBV19 to TRBJ1-2; D gene unclear. Deletions cut 4 bases from V and 4 bases from J, with 7 bases between. CDR3 size: 12 residues. The germline CDR1 and CDR2 sequences are LNHDA and SQIVND (reference sequence). CDR3 residues: CASSRGSYGYTF. The CDR3 DNA sequence: TGTGCCAGTAGTAGAGGATCCTATGGCTACACCTTC.

V usage is TRBV4-1 and J usage is TRBJ2-3, with 7 bases lining up with TRBD1. The junction had 3 bases not matched to a gene; V was cut back by 0 bases and J by 0 bases. CDR1 and CDR2 (germline): MGHRA, YSYEKL. The CDR3 extends over 16 amino acids. DNA of the CDR3: TGCGCCAGCAGCCAAGAAGGGGGCCTGAGCACAGATACGCAGTATTTT. It specifies CASSQEGGLSTDTQYF.

CDR3 loop: CASTRLLGGSNTEAFF. The CDR3 DNA is TGTGCCAGCACCCGCTTACTGGGGGGATCCAACACTGAAGCTTTCTTT. V and J are TRBV28 and TRBJ1-1, with a tentative D call TRBD1 (5 bases). The CDR3 loop spans 16 amino acids. The germline V and J ends were trimmed by 7 bases and 2 bases, with 20 bases remaining between them. CDR1 MDHEN and CDR2 SYDVKM come from the germline V gene. The full variable domain, completed using reference TRBV28 and TRBJ1-1, is DVKVTQSSRYLVKRTGEKVFLECVQDMDHENMFWYRQDPGLGLRLIYFSYDVKMKEKGDIPEGYSVSREKKERFSLILESASTNQTSMYLCASTRLLGGSNTEAFFGQGTRLTVV.

V and J are TRBV29-1 and TRBJ1-1; the match to TRBD1 covers 7 bases. This CDR3 contains 16 residues. The ends lost 1 base at V and 5 bases at J; junction bases unmatched: 13. CDR1 SQVTM and CDR2 ANQGSEA come from the germline V gene. Written as DNA, the CDR3 is TGCAGCGTTGAAGGGACAGGCCTTACACTGGGGACTGAAGCTTTCTTT. Translated: CSVEGTGLTLGTEAFF.

Here the CDR3 DNA reads TGTGCCAGCAGCTTGAATGCAGGACTCAATCAGCCCCAGCATTTT. It yields the protein CASSLNAGLNQPQHF. This rearrangement joins TRBV5-8 to TRBJ1-5; D is unclear. Per germline, CDR1 SGHTS and CDR2 YDEGEE. Trimming took 1 base from V and 3 from J, leaving 11 bases between them. The CDR3 has 15 residues.

The chain uses TRBV27 and TRBJ2-1, with D hard to call. Looked up from germline, CDR1 is MNHEY and CDR2 is SMNVEV (reference sequence). The CDR3 totals 13 residues. Trimming shortened V by 3 bases and J by 9 bases, and 12 bases separated the two germline ends. This CDR3 is CASSFLVTTEQFF. CDR3 coding DNA: TGTGCCAGCAGTTTTCTAGTTACGACTGAGCAGTTCTTC.

The chain employs TRBV10-2 and TRBJ1-2; maybe TRBD1 (6 bases). Germline assignment: CDR1 WSHSY and CDR2 SAAADI. The V end lost 3 bases, the J end lost 8 bases, and 16 bases lay between the germline ends. The CDR3 runs 14 residues. The CDR3 loop is CASSETGQLGGYTF. The CDR3 DNA sequence: TGCGCCAGCAGTGAAACAGGGCAGCTTGGAGGCTACACCTTC.

This clone was seen a handful of times. This sequence joins TRBV29-1 and TRBJ1-1; the D is unclear. Germline V gene sequence: CDR1 SQVTM, CDR2 ANQGSEA. The CDR3 extends over 11 amino acids. V shed 5 bases and J shed 1 base, with 5 bases lying between them. Here the CDR3 reads CSVPGNTEAFF. The CDR3 DNA reads as TGCAGCGTTCCGGGGAACACTGAAGCTTTCTTT.